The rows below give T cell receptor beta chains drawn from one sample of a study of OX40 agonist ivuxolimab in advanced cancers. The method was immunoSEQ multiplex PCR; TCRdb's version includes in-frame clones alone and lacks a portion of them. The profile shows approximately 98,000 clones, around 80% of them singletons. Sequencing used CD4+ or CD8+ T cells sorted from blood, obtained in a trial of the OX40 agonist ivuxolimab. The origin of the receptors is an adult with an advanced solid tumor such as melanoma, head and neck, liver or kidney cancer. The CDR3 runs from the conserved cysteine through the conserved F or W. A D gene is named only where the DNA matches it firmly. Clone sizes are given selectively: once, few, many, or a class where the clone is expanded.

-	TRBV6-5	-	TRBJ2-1	TGTGCCAGCCTGGACCCCGACAATGAGCAGTTCTTC	CASLDPDNEQFF
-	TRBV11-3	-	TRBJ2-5	TGTGCCAGCAGCTTAGCTGACCCTGAGACGTGGGAGACCCAGTACTTC	CASSLADPETWETQYF
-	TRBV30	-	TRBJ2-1	TGTACCGGCCGGGCTCTCCCAGAAAATGAGCAGTTCTTC	CTGRALPENEQFF
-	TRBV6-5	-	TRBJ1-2	TGTGCCAGCATAAGGCCCCAGGGTGGCTACACCTTC	CASIRPQGGYTF
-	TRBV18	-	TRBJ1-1	TGTGCCAGCTCACATCCCGGGGGGAACACTGAAGCTTTCTTT	CASSHPGGNTEAFF
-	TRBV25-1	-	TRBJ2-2	TGTGCCAGCAGTGAGGCCAACACCGGGGAGCTGTTTTTT	CASSEANTGELFF
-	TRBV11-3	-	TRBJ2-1	TGTGCCAGCAGCTTAGAGGCTCACAATGAGCAGTTCTTC	CASSLEAHNEQFF
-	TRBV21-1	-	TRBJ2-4	TGTGCCAGCAGCAAAGGGGGACTAGCGGGAGCCAAAAACATTCAGTACTTC	CASSKGGLAGAKNIQYF
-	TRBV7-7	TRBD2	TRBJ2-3	TGTGCCAGCAGCTTAACGAGCGGGGGAGTAGATACGCAGTATTTT	CASSLTSGGVDTQYF
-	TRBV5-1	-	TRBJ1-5	TGCGCCAGCAGCCCTGATGTAAATCAGCCCCAGCATTTT	CASSPDVNQPQHF
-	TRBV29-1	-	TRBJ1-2	TGCAGCGTTGACGGGGATAACTATGGCTACACCTTC	CSVDGDNYGYTF
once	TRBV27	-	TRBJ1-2	TGTGCCAGCAGTAAGAGAGACTCTAACTATGGCTACACCTTC	CASSKRDSNYGYTF
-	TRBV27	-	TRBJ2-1	TGTGCCAGCAGCCTCGCACGACAACGCGAGCAGTTCTTC	CASSLARQREQFF
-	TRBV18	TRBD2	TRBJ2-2	TGTGCCAGCTCACCACCCGGACTAGCGGGAGGGACCGGGGAGCTGTTTTTT	CASSPPGLAGGTGELFF
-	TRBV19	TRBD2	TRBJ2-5	TGTGCCAGTAGTACCTCTCTAGCGGGAGGGGGAGAGACCCAGTACTTC	CASSTSLAGGGETQYF
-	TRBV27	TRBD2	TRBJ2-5	TGTGCCAGCCGACTAGCGGGAGAAGAGACCCAGTACTTC	CASRLAGEETQYF
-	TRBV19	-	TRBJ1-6	TGTGCCAGTAGTATAGTGAATTCACCCCTCCACTTT	CASSIVNSPLHF
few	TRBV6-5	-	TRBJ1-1	TGTGCCAGCAAATTGGACACTGAAGCTTTCTTT	CASKLDTEAFF
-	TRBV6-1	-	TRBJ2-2	TGTGCCAGCAGTGTCTTTGGGGACACCGGGGAGCTGTTTTTT	CASSVFGDTGELFF
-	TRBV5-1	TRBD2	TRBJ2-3	TGCGCCAGCAGCCTTAGCGGGACCGGCACAGATACGCAGTATTTT	CASSLSGTGTDTQYF
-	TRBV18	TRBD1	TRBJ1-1	TGTGCCAGCTCACAGGGACAGACGATGAACACTGAAGCTTTCTTT	CASSQGQTMNTEAFF
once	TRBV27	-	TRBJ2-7	TGTGCCAGCAGTTTATCCCCGAGACTACCTTTCCACGAGCAGTACTTC	CASSLSPRLPFHEQYF
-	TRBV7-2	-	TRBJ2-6	TGTGCCAGCAGCCTACAGAGCTCTGGGGCCAACGTCCTGACTTTC	CASSLQSSGANVLTF
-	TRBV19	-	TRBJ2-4	TGTGCCAGTAGTATAGCGCTTGGGCCGGGTCTAGCCAAAAACATTCAGTACTTC	CASSIALGPGLAKNIQYF
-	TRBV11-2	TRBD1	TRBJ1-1	TGTGCCAGCAGCCTACCGACAGGGGGAAACACTGAAGCTTTCTTT	CASSLPTGGNTEAFF
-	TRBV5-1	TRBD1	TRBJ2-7	TGCGCCAGCAGCTTGGCTGGACAGGGTCAAGGCTACGAGCAGTACTTC	CASSLAGQGQGYEQYF
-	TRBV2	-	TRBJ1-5	TGTGCCAGCAGCCGCAGGGTAGAGAATCAGCCCCAGCATTTT	CASSRRVENQPQHF
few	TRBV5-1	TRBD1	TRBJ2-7	TGCGCCAGCAGCACGGGACAGGGGGCGCGAGAGCAGTACTTC	CASSTGQGAREQYF
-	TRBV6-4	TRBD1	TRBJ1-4	TGTGCCAGCAGCCAGCGGACAGGTACTAAACTGTTTTTT	CASSQRTGTKLFF
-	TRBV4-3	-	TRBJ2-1	TGCGCCAGCAGCCAAGAAGCGAGCTCCTACAATGAGCAGTTCTTC	CASSQEASSYNEQFF
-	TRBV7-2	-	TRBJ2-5	TGTGCCAGCAGCTTGGGGGGGGCCTTGGAGACCCAGTACTTC	CASSLGGALETQYF
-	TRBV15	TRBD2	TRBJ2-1	TGTGCCACCAGCAGAGATGCGACAGCGGGGGGGCCAGTCAATGAGCAGTTCTTC	CATSRDATAGGPVNEQFF
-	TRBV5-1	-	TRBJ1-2	TGCGCCAGCAGCTTATCCCCCGTTGAGGGCAGCGGCTACACCTTC	CASSLSPVEGSGYTF
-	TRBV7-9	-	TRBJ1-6	TGTGCCTTCCCAACCGGGGGCTATAATTCACCCCTCCACTTT	CAFPTGGYNSPLHF
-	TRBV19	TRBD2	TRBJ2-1	TGTGCCAGTAGTCCCGGACTAGCGGGATTCAATGGGCAGTTCTTC	CASSPGLAGFNGQFF
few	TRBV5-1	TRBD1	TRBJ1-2	TGCGCCAGCAGCCCGGGACAGGCTAACTATGGCTACACCTTC	CASSPGQANYGYTF
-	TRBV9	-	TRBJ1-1	TGTGCCAGCAGCGTAGCGGTTAACACTGAAGCTTTCTTT	CASSVAVNTEAFF
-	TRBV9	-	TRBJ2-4	TGTGCCAGCACCGAGGAACCGGATGCCAAAAACATTCAGTACTTC	CASTEEPDAKNIQYF
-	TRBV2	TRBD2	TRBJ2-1	TGTGCCAGCACCCTAGCGGGAGAGTCCTACAATGAGCAGTTCTTC	CASTLAGESYNEQFF